The 26 T cell receptor beta chains reported below all come from one sample, sequenced in a study of cytomegalovirus exposure and HLA in healthy donors (dated by TCRdb to the late 2010s). The library was produced with the immunoSEQ multiplex PCR assay. The multiplex PCR relied on a mix of 60 forward primers for TCR Vbeta segments and 13 reverse primers for TCR Jbeta segments. Not all clones reach the TCRdb copy of this immuneACCESS table, which keeps in-frame sequences only. Checked studies attribute under half of the gap to unresolved V genes and leave the rest unexplained. Counted in this sample were 150,000 to 200,000 clones; around 77% of them appeared once. The ten most abundant clones make up 1% of the sample. The sequencing sample was made of PBMCs. Receptors were obtained from a woman aged 45-60 years in good health and CMV-seropositive.

The rearrangement joins TRBV7-9 to TRBJ1-4; 10 bases match TRBD1. Germline values: CDR1 SEHNR, CDR2 FQNEAQ (reference sequence). V was clipped by 6 bases and J by 1 base; unmatched bases: 8. The CDR3 consists of 17 residues. CDR3 DNA sequence: TGTGCCAGCAGACGACAGGGGGCGGAGGTAACTAATGAAAAACTGTTTTTT. Amino acid sequence: CASRRQGAEVTNEKLFF. Based on the CDR3 plus reference TRBV7-9 and TRBJ1-4, the full variable domain is DTGVSQNPRHKITKRGQNVTFRCDPISEHNRLYWYRQTLGQGPEFLTYFQNEAQLEKSRLLSDRFSAERPKGSFSTLEIQRTEQGDSAMYLCASRRQGAEVTNEKLFFGSGTQLSVL.

The chain combines TRBV27 with TRBJ2-5; D might be TRBD1 (5 bases). This CDR3 is built from 14 residues. V lost 6 bases and J 4 bases, leaving 15 bases between the germline ends. The germline CDR1 and CDR2 sequences are MNHEY and SMNVEV (reference sequence). The CDR3 sequence is CASSLDSQGETQYF. The CDR3 bases are TGTGCCAGCAGCCTTGACAGTCAGGGAGAGACCCAGTACTTC.

The CDR3 DNA follows: TGTGCCAGCTCACGGGAAGGCTCAGGGTGGGCAGCATACAATGAGCAGTTCTTC. Translating gives CASSREGSGWAAYNEQFF. V gene TRBV18 combines with J gene TRBJ2-1, with D possibly TRBD1 on 5 matching bases. V lost 4 bases to trimming and J lost 4 bases, with 23 bases between them. The CDR3 runs 18 residues. Germline V lookup: CDR1 KGHSH, CDR2 LQKENI. Full variable domain (rest looked up from reference TRBV18 and TRBJ2-1): NAGVMQNPRHLVRRRGQEARLRCSPMKGHSHVYWYRQLPEEGLKFMVYLQKENIIDESGMPKERFSAEFPKEGPSILRIQQVVRGDSAAYFCASSREGSGWAAYNEQFFGPGTRLTVL.

CDR3: CASSHGQGGHEQFF. CDR3 sequence (DNA): TGTGCCAGCAGCCACGGACAGGGAGGACACGAGCAGTTCTTC. V gene TRBV7-2 combines with J gene TRBJ2-1, with TRBD1 matching 8 bases. CDR1 is SGHTA, CDR2 FQGNSA, per germline. After removal of 5 bases from V and 10 bases from J, the junction contained 10 bases not matched to a gene. CDR3 length: 14 amino acids.

This clone turned up a few times. V is TRBV18 and J is TRBJ1-6; TRBD1 might be the D (6 bases). The CDR3 is 14 residues long. Trimming cost V 2 bases and J 9 bases, with 11 bases left between them. CDR1 and CDR2 (germline): KGHSH, LQKENI. The CDR3 DNA sequence: TGTGCCAGCTCACCAACAGGGAAAGGTTCACCCCTCCACTTT. It codes for CASSPTGKGSPLHF.

This clone appeared a single time. The gene calls are TRBV10-1 and TRBJ2-7, with 8 bases identical to TRBD2. The junction had 22 bases not matched to a gene; V was cut back by 6 bases and J by 0 bases. Germline CDR1 WNHNN, CDR2 SYGVQD (reference sequence). CDR3 length: 20 amino acids. The DNA of the CDR3 is TGCGCCAGCAGAACCCGACTACTAGCGGATCCAACGAGGGGCTCCTACGAGCAGTACTTC. It codes for CASRTRLLADPTRGSYEQYF.

This sequence joins TRBV5-1 and TRBJ1-6; D perhaps matches TRBD1 (5 bases). Trimming removed 0 bases at V and 6 bases at J, with 16 bases between. CDR3 length equals 17 residues. Per germline, CDR1 SGHRS and CDR2 YFSETQ. Here the CDR3 reads CASSLAPLTDTNSPLHF. The CDR3 DNA reads TGCGCCAGCAGCTTGGCCCCCCTGACAGACACTAATTCACCCCTCCACTTT. Looking up the rest from reference TRBV5-1 and TRBJ1-6 gives the full variable domain: KAGVTQTPRYLIKTRGQQVTLSCSPISGHRSVSWYQQTPGQGLQFLFEYFSETQRNKGNFPGRFSGRQFSNSRSEMNVSTLELGDSALYLCASSLAPLTDTNSPLHFGNGTRLTVT.

This clone was detected a few times. The CDR3 here is CASRKPGQATSGDEQYF. CDR3 nucleotides: TGTGCCAGCAGAAAACCGGGACAGGCTACCTCCGGTGACGAGCAGTACTTC. J is TRBJ2-7 and V is TRBV28, with 8 bases identical to TRBD1. Germline loops: CDR1 MDHEN, CDR2 SYDVKM. The CDR3 covers 17 residues. J was trimmed by 5 bases and V by 6 bases; bases with no gene match: 18.

The chain has TRBV21-1 and TRBJ2-5; no check of the table's D call, TRBD1, against the DNA was made. TRBV21-1 is marked as a pseudogene. The CDR3 totals 15 residues. CDR3 protein: CASSKDIKNQETQYF. DNA of the CDR3: TGTGCCAGCAGCAAAGACATCAAGAACCAAGAGACCCAGTACTTC.

This chain links TRBV7-3 with TRBJ1-2, with 11 bases identical to TRBD1. The junction had 10 bases not matched to a gene; V was cut back by 3 bases and J by 7 bases. CDR3 length equals 16 residues. Per the germline V gene, CDR1 is SGHTA and CDR2 is FQGTGA. The CDR3, as DNA: TGTGCCAGCAGCTTTTCTGGGGGACAGGGGGTGGTTGGCTACACCTTC. Its translation is CASSFSGGQGVVGYTF.

J is TRBJ2-1 and V is TRBV5-1; 8 bases match TRBD2. CDR1 and CDR2 from the germline V gene are SGHRS and YFSETQ. J gave up 3 bases and V 3 bases, and 5 bases lay outside the gene matches. The CDR3 is made up of 15 amino acids. The CDR3 loop is CASSSDSGDYNEQFF. As DNA, the CDR3 is TGCGCCAGCAGCTCCGATAGCGGGGACTACAATGAGCAGTTCTTC. The full variable domain, completed using reference TRBV5-1 and TRBJ2-1, is KAGVTQTPRYLIKTRGQQVTLSCSPISGHRSVSWYQQTPGQGLQFLFEYFSETQRNKGNFPGRFSGRQFSNSRSEMNVSTLELGDSALYLCASSSDSGDYNEQFFGPGTRLTVL.

This clone was recorded once. The CDR3 bases are TGTGCCAGCAGCCAGACGCAGGGGGCGCGGGTCAATGAGCAGTTCTTC. This gives the protein CASSQTQGARVNEQFF. V gene TRBV4-2 combines with J gene TRBJ2-1; TRBD1 agrees at 8 bases. Germline CDR1 and CDR2: LGHNA and YNFKEQ. J was trimmed by 6 bases and V by 3 bases; bases with no gene match: 10. This CDR3 is built from 16 residues.

The rearrangement uses TRBV7-6 and TRBJ1-5; D possibly corresponds to TRBD1 (5 bases). In germline, CDR1 is SGHVS, CDR2 FNYEAQ. The CDR3 loop spans 14 amino acids. The germline V and J ends were trimmed by 5 bases and 5 bases, with 13 bases remaining between them. The CDR3: CASSPEVGDQPQHF. Written as DNA, the CDR3 is TGTGCCAGCAGCCCAGAGGTAGGGGATCAGCCCCAGCATTTT. The complete variable domain, with remaining parts taken from reference TRBV7-6 and TRBJ1-5, reads GAGVSQSPRYKVTKRGQDVALRCDPISGHVSLYWYRQALGQGPEFLTYFNYEAQQDKSGLPNDRFSAERPEGSISTLTIQRTEQRDSAMYRCASSPEVGDQPQHFGDGTRLSIL.

The J gene is TRBJ1-6, the V gene TRBV30; D call uncertain. The CDR3 totals 16 residues. V lost 4 bases and J lost 4, with 17 bases in between. Per germline, CDR1 GTSNPN and CDR2 SVGIG (reference sequence). The CDR3 region has the DNA TGTGCCTGGATGGAAGTAGGCAGGAATTATAATTCACCCCTCCACTTT. Amino acid sequence: CAWMEVGRNYNSPLHF.

The rearrangement joins TRBV28 to TRBJ2-2, with D perhaps TRBD1 (5 bases). The V end was cut by 6 bases, the J end by 0 bases, with 8 bases between. CDR3 size: 14 residues. Germline lookup yields CDR1 MDHEN and CDR2 SYDVKM. The CDR3 nucleotides are TGTGCCAGCAGAACAGGAGCGAACACCGGGGAGCTGTTTTTT. It translates to CASRTGANTGELFF.

Only a few counts were recorded for this clone. One junction end does not reproduce the germline sequence, and a read error may be involved. The CDR3 sequence is CASGLDGDTIYF. As DNA, the CDR3 is TGTGCTAGTGGTTTGGATGGAGACACCATATATTTT. The chain recombines TRBV12-5 with TRBJ1-3; D call uncertain. CDR3 size: 12 residues. Germline V gene data show CDR1 as LGHNT and CDR2 as FRNRAP.

The chain carries TRBV27 and TRBJ1-2, with 7 nucleotides matching TRBD1. Germline lookup yields CDR1 MNHEY and CDR2 SMNVEV (reference sequence). This CDR3 contains 12 residues. The ends lost 6 bases at V and 6 bases at J; junction bases unmatched: 4. The CDR3 DNA sequence: TGTGCCAGCAGCCGCACAGGGGATGGCTACACCTTC. As protein: CASSRTGDGYTF.

The rearrangement joins TRBV29-1 to TRBJ2-7; TRBD1 agrees at 10 bases. The CDR3 is made up of 13 amino acids. Germline-derived CDR1 and CDR2 are SQVTM and ANQGSEA. The ends lost 4 bases at V and 4 bases at J; junction bases unmatched: 4. The CDR3 reads CSVASGQGYEQYF. CDR3 DNA: TGCAGCGTTGCATCGGGACAGGGGTACGAGCAGTACTTC.

V gene TRBV5-1 combines with J gene TRBJ1-4, with D unclear. The CDR3 has 12 amino acids. Germline values: CDR1 SGHRS, CDR2 YFSETQ. The V and J ends lost 0 bases and 8 bases respectively, with 5 bases between them. The CDR3 region is CASSLDGEKLFF. The CDR3 DNA follows: TGCGCCAGCAGCTTGGACGGGGAAAAACTGTTTTTT.

The chain employs TRBV28 and TRBJ1-5, with no clear D. Germline CDR1 MDHEN, CDR2 SYDVKM. The germline V and J ends were trimmed by 3 bases and 9 bases, with 6 bases remaining between them. The CDR3 totals 11 residues. As DNA, the CDR3 is TGTGCCAGCAGTTTTCCCGGGCCCCAGCATTTT. Its translation: CASSFPGPQHF.

The genes are TRBV28 and TRBJ1-5; perhaps TRBD1 as D (6 bases). Germline CDR1 reads MDHEN; CDR2 reads SYDVKM. CDR3 length equals 12 residues. V was clipped by 6 bases and J by 11 bases, with 14 bases between them. The CDR3 loop is CASRRGIMTQHF. CDR3 sequence (DNA): TGTGCCAGCAGAAGGGGGATCATGACCCAGCATTTT.

CDR3 DNA sequence: TGTGCCAGCAGCTTGTGGGGACACCCGACTAACTATGGCTACACCTTC. Translating gives CASSLWGHPTNYGYTF. The rearrangement links TRBV5-6 to TRBJ1-2; TRBD1 is a possible D gene (6 bases). The CDR3 length is 16 residues. V dropped 1 base and J dropped 0 bases, with 13 bases sitting between them. Germline CDR1 and CDR2: SGHDT and YYEEEE.

The V and J genes are TRBV7-3 and TRBJ2-1, with 15 positions matching TRBD2. The V and J ends lost 6 bases and 0 bases, in that order; junction bases with no gene match: 9. CDR3 length: 19 amino acids. Per the germline V gene, CDR1 is SGHTA and CDR2 is FQGTGA. CDR3 bases: TGTGCCAGCAGAAAGAGACCGGGACTAGCGGGGGGCTCCTACAATGAGCAGTTCTTC. Translation: CASRKRPGLAGGSYNEQFF.

The chain has TRBV5-1 and TRBJ2-2, with a weak D call TRBD2 (7 bases). Germline values: CDR1 SGHRS, CDR2 YFSETQ. V was pared by 2 bases and J by 1 base, with 12 bases between. This CDR3 spans 16 amino acids. CDR3 sequence: CASSFGGGGNTGELFF. The CDR3 bases are TGCGCCAGCAGCTTCGGCGGGGGCGGGAACACCGGGGAGCTGTTTTTT.

The chain uses TRBV7-2 and TRBJ2-1; 12 bases line up with TRBD2. Germline values: CDR1 SGHTA, CDR2 FQGNSA. Trimming removed 3 bases from V and 7 bases from J; junction bases left unmatched: 10. The CDR3 contains 17 residues. The CDR3 sequence: CASSLAIGLAGRNEQFF. Here the CDR3 DNA reads TGTGCCAGCAGCTTGGCTATCGGACTAGCGGGACGGAATGAGCAGTTCTTC.

The gene calls are TRBV11-2 and TRBJ1-4, with no clear D. Trimming shortened V by 5 bases and J by 3 bases, and 16 bases separated the two germline ends. The CDR3 has 16 residues. Per the germline V gene, CDR1 is SGHAT and CDR2 is FQNNGV. The CDR3 is CASSTEAGWANEKLFF. The DNA for the CDR3 is TGTGCCAGCAGCACCGAGGCGGGTTGGGCTAATGAAAAACTGTTTTTT.